The sequence of this T cell receptor beta chain was determined in a study of CD8 T cells in ankylosing spondylitis. Findings and caveats of the study: CD8+ cells made up the disease-linked clones, which were relatively rare in peripheral blood. Characteristic, it appeared, of ankylosing spondylitis blood was a TCR beta motif of about eight highly homologous variants. There were earlier reports of some motif variants in reactive arthritis synovial fluid and blood. Disease-linked clones were reportedly significantly enriched in matched ankylosing spondylitis synovial fluid.

Each TCR beta library was made by quantitative 5'-RACE that incorporated molecular barcodes. TCRdb itself ran the 5' RACE reads through MiXCR, one entry per CDR3 protein. Among hundreds of thousands of distinct CDR3 sequences listed, roughly 26% were seen once. A remark on this clonotype: The target antigen is unknown.

The V and J ends lost 1 base and 2 bases respectively, with 8 bases between them. CDR3 length: 13 residues. CDR1 and CDR2 from the germline V gene are SQVTM and ANQGSEA. Material: blood, either unsorted or a sorted T cell fraction (not recorded which). The chain combines TRBV29-1 with TRBJ1-1, with D perhaps TRBD1 (5 bases). The receptor's source is a male donor with ankylosing spondylitis. For the CDR3, the DNA is TGCAGCGTTGAAGCCCAGGGTAACACTGAAGCTTTCTTT. This sequence encodes CSVEAQGNTEAFF.